This T cell receptor beta chain was retrieved from a study of T cell responses to AZD1222 COVID-19 vaccine (dated by TCRdb to about 2021). Regarding the study in general: AZD1222 recipients given second doses at about 4 weeks or at about 12 weeks were pooled, since spike-specific TCR depth and breadth were not found to differ between the two schedules. A total of 230 or so trial participants underwent TCR sequencing, of whom roughly 210 received two doses of AZD1222 and 26 received two doses of the MenACWY control vaccine. Enrollment into the trials was organized by age into subgroups of 18-55, 56-69 and 70-plus years, and those subgroups contained about 160, 30 and 59 TCR-sequenced participants, respectively. Study-wide conclusions, independent of this receptor: Most participants were white British and females outnumbered males, and the authors suggested that clonal diversity may have been underestimated. Reportedly, almost half of the unique spike-specific TCRs recognized epitopes lying outside the regions that are mutated in the B.1.351 and B.1.1.7 variants. Because no samples from the day 14 peak response were available, repertoires could be characterized only after the peak T cell response. In the small 56-69-year group, the increase in depth fell short of significance, most likely because of low power. After two AZD1222 doses, both the breadth and the depth of spike-specific TCRs were significantly higher than at day 0 and than in MenACWY recipients. Conclusions about previously exposed vaccinees are limited because only six or seven AZD1222 recipients were SARS-CoV-2 seropositive at baseline. The whole spike protein was spanned by vaccine-associated CD4 TCRs, and dominant responses were seen in regions 160-218 and 743-854.

The CDR3 regions of human TCRbeta chains were subjected to immunosequencing. The original methods were these. Repertoire TCRs were checked for matches against a reference library of SARS-CoV-2-specific TCRs that had been generated using the MIRA antigen-specificity platform. Breadth was defined as the fraction of unique TCRs that were SARS-CoV-2-associated. Depth was defined as the fraction of total T cells that were SARS-CoV-2-associated. Each spike-specific TCR was assigned to its reactive spike region and to a CD4 or CD8 class using the MIRA data. Log10-transformed breadth and depth values were compared by one-way ANOVA with Sidak's multiple comparisons tests. TCRdb holds this immuneACCESS table with in-frame rearrangements only. Some clones are missing; in checked studies, unresolved V genes explain under half, and the rest has no known cause. The V and J calls and clone size come from that table; D and trimming were worked out from the DNA. The sample table shows about 140,000 clones, and more than 70% are seen once. The ten largest clones capture under 3.5% of the sample.

Concerning this clone: Its antigen is currently not known. The input lacks base qualities; no much larger clone sits a single base away.

The time point label of this sample denotes: baseline before first vaccination. Vaccinee samples were obtained from the UK trials COV001 and COV002, which included a single-blind randomized controlled phase 2/3 trial of AZD1222 (ChAdOx1 nCoV-19) in healthy adults. For TCRbeta chain sequencing, PBMC samples were collected from trial participants at day 0 and at day 28 after the second dose. Including the terminal cysteine and phenylalanine, the CDR3 comprises 16 residues. Only the CDR3 DNA stays, 48 bases, in frame from base 1. V has 0 bases trimmed and J has 3 bases trimmed; junction bases matching no gene number 3. CDR1 and CDR2 are read off the germline V gene as LGHNA and YSLEER.

The source material was peripheral blood, sampled on day 0 of AZD1222 vaccination. The chain employs TRBV4-3 and TRBJ2-1, with 9 central nucleotides matching TRBD1. The sequence was obtained from an adult in good health. The CDR3 corresponds to CASSQDGTGYYNEQFF. The DNA sequence follows: TGCGCCAGCAGCCAAGATGGGACAGGGTACTACAATGAGCAGTTCTTC.